This TCR beta chain was found in a study of molecular identifiers for immune sequencing clone quantification. Between the trimmed V and J ends, which lost 7 bases and 2 bases, there was a span of 8 bases. The germline gives CDR1 MNHEY, CDR2 SVGEGT. This CDR3 has 13 amino acids. TCRdb processed the PCR reads anew with MiXCR; each CDR3 protein has one entry. The sample comprises about 510,000 distinct CDR3 sequences, 20% to 25% of which are singletons, and around 0.84% rests with the top ten. Broader study findings: Highly expanded clone sizes could be underestimated by identical TCR molecules sharing a barcode. Spiked Jurkat TCR RNA equivalent to one cell was reportedly detectable in one million naive cells. More than 98% of effector molecules, versus under 1% of naive-cell molecules, belonged to clones above 20 RNA copies.

In its sample, this clonotype was seen many times. Its target is unknown. Naive CD8 T cells, phenotype CD8+CD4-CCR7+CD45RA+, were sorted. Sequencing used naive CD8+ T cells from blood, with Jurkat cell RNA spiked in. Noted subset: FACS-sorted CD8+CD4-CCR7+CD45RA+ naive T cells. The genes are TRBV6-2 or TRBV6-3 and TRBJ2-2; D ambiguous. The TCR originated in a human donor in good health. Some libraries in this study had Jurkat cell RNA spiked in. CDR3 residues: CASIRANTGELFF. The CDR3 DNA reads as TGTGCCAGCATTAGGGCAAACACCGGGGAGCTGTTTTTT.